This T cell receptor (beta chain) is from a study of blood T cell repertoires in COVID-19. With 2 bases clipped from V and 7 bases from J, the junction kept 9 bases outside the gene matches. CDR3 size: 16 residues. CDR1 and CDR2 (germline): GTSNPN, SVGIG (reference sequence). Produced via immunoSEQ multiplex PCR; TCRdb's table is partial and in-frame only. This table has about 480,000 clones, 75% to 90% appearing once. The material sequenced was PBMCs or T cells enriched from blood (not recorded which). The TCR sequence derives from a woman between 55 and 75 years old who had recovered from COVID-19. The chain carries TRBV30 and TRBJ1-6; 9 bases align to TRBD1. The CDR3 sequence is CAWSPFMTGGNSPLHF. DNA of the CDR3: TGTGCCTGGAGTCCATTCATGACAGGGGGGAATTCACCCCTCCACTTT.